The 21 T cell receptor beta chains presented below share a single source sample, sequenced in a study of identical twins. TCRdb used MiXCR to reprocess the 5' RACE reads, holding one entry per CDR3 protein. The repertoire holds about 530,000 distinct CDR3 sequences, with around 20% as singletons. These records were also assigned to another study, of yellow fever vaccine responses in identical twins.

The sample taken for sequencing was CD4+ T cells sorted from blood. The receptors were sampled from a woman in her late teens or twenties in good health.

The genes are TRBV5-1 and TRBJ2-1; possibly TRBD2 for D (7 bases). Per the germline V gene, CDR1 is SGHRS and CDR2 is YFSETQ. The CDR3 is 15 residues long. The V end was cut by 3 bases, the J end by 2 bases, with 12 bases between. CDR3 coding DNA: TGCGCCAGCAGCTGGGAGGGGGTCCCCTACAATGAGCAGTTCTTC. Its translation is CASSWEGVPYNEQFF. Looking up the rest from reference TRBV5-1 and TRBJ2-1 gives the full variable domain: KAGVTQTPRYLIKTRGQQVTLSCSPISGHRSVSWYQQTPGQGLQFLFEYFSETQRNKGNFPGRFSGRQFSNSRSEMNVSTLELGDSALYLCASSWEGVPYNEQFFGPGTRLTVL.

The gene calls are TRBV20-1 and TRBJ2-7, with D maybe TRBD2 (6 bases). In germline, CDR1 is DFQATT, CDR2 SNEGSKA (reference sequence). Between the trimmed V and J ends, which lost 0 bases and 2 bases, there was a span of 11 bases. This CDR3 has 14 amino acids. The DNA of the CDR3 is TGCAGTGCTAGAGACGGACTACAACCCTACGAGCAGTACTTC. Translated: CSARDGLQPYEQYF.

The chain employs TRBV5-1 and TRBJ2-4, with D hard to call. CDR3 length: 17 amino acids. Germline values: CDR1 SGHRS, CDR2 YFSETQ. Trimming cost V 1 base and J 3 bases, with 17 bases left between them. CDR3 sequence: CASSLTHSRFGKNIQYF. As DNA, the CDR3 is TGCGCCAGCAGCTTGACCCACAGCCGTTTCGGCAAAAACATTCAGTACTTC.

The chain uses TRBV2 and TRBJ2-5; D gene unclear. In germline, CDR1 is SNHLY, CDR2 FYNNEI. The CDR3 loop spans 14 amino acids. The germline V and J ends were trimmed by 3 bases and 1 base, with 9 bases remaining between them. In nucleotides, the CDR3 is TGTGCCAGCAGTGAGGCGAGGCTCCAAGAGACCCAGTACTTC. It is translated as CASSEARLQETQYF.

The V call is TRBV12-3 or TRBV12-4, the J call TRBJ2-5; 7 positions match TRBD2. Unmatched junction bases numbered 7, after V lost 5 bases and J lost 1 base. The CDR3 contains 15 residues. This chain's CDR3 is CASSHQRGPQETQYF. Here the CDR3 DNA reads TGTGCCAGCAGTCACCAGCGGGGTCCCCAAGAGACCCAGTACTTC.

This clonotype has only a few counts. The chain joins TRBV5-1 to TRBJ2-1, with TRBD2 matching 16 bases. The length of the CDR3 is 16 residues. Germline trimming cut 4 bases from V and 8 bases from J; bases unmatched to any gene: 6. Looked up from germline, CDR1 is SGHRS and CDR2 is YFSETQ. The CDR3 protein is CASSPGLAGGPDEQFF. CDR3 nucleotides: TGCGCCAGCAGCCCGGGACTAGCGGGAGGGCCCGATGAGCAGTTCTTC.

The genes are TRBV12-3 or TRBV12-4 and TRBJ2-3, with D unresolved. This CDR3 is built from 13 residues. Trimming pared 4 bases from V and 4 bases from J, leaving 9 bases between. CDR3 nucleotides: TGTGCCAGCAGTTATAGGGCCGCAGATACGCAGTATTTT. It codes for CASSYRAADTQYF.

V is TRBV20-1 and J is TRBJ2-7; TRBD1 matches at 10 bases. Germline lookup yields CDR1 DFQATT and CDR2 SNEGSKA (reference sequence). There are 13 residues in the CDR3. V trimming: 8 bases; J trimming: 2 bases; junction bases outside the gene matches: 6. The CDR3: CSLRGTGAYEQYV. Written as DNA, the CDR3 is TGCAGTCTCCGGGGGACAGGGGCCTACGAGCAGTACGTC.

The table lists this clonotype with a few counts. The chain combines TRBV7-3 with TRBJ2-1; D tentatively fits TRBD1 or TRBD2 (5 bases each). The V gene lost 0 bases and the J gene lost 4 bases, with 25 bases spanning the gap. The CDR3 runs 20 residues. Per germline, CDR1 SGHTA and CDR2 FQGTGA. The CDR3 DNA reads as TGTGCCAGCAGCTTAACCCCGGGGCCGCGAGGTAGCTGGGGTTACAATGAGCAGTTCTTC. Translating it yields CASSLTPGPRGSWGYNEQFF.

V gene TRBV5-1 combines with J gene TRBJ2-1; 9 bases align to TRBD2. Germline lookup yields CDR1 SGHRS and CDR2 YFSETQ. Trimming at V came to 1 base and at J to 7 bases, leaving 6 bases not matched to a gene. The CDR3 is made up of 15 amino acids. The CDR3 coding sequence is TGCGCCAGCAGCTTGTGGCGGGAGGGCCGGAATGAGCAGTTCTTC. Amino acids: CASSLWREGRNEQFF.

V is TRBV5-1 and J is TRBJ2-2; no firm D call. Germline V gene lookup returns CDR1 SGHRS and CDR2 YFSETQ. Trimming took 0 bases from V and 4 from J, leaving 7 bases between them. This CDR3 is 14 amino acids long. CDR3 sequence (DNA): TGCGCCAGCAGCTTGGAAGTAGGCACCGGGGAGCTGTTTTTT. It specifies CASSLEVGTGELFF.

This sequence joins TRBV30 and TRBJ2-3; TRBD1 agrees at 7 bases. This CDR3 is built from 12 residues. CDR1 and CDR2 from the germline V gene are GTSNPN and SVGIG (reference sequence). Germline trimming cut 0 bases from V and 6 bases from J; bases unmatched to any gene: 0. CDR3 in DNA: TGTGCCTGGAGTGTGGACAGGGATACGCAGTATTTT. It yields the protein CAWSVDRDTQYF.

J is TRBJ2-3 and V is TRBV7-9, with a weak D call TRBD2 (7 bases). V was shortened by 4 bases and J by 4 bases, with 21 bases between the two germline ends. The germline CDR1 and CDR2 sequences are SEHNR and FQNEAQ (reference sequence). The CDR3 runs 17 residues. The CDR3 region has the DNA TGTGCCAGCAGCTCCCGGGGCTTGTTGGGGGGGCCAGATACGCAGTATTTT. It encodes CASSSRGLLGGPDTQYF. Looking up the rest from reference TRBV7-9 and TRBJ2-3 gives the full variable domain: DTGVSQNPRHKITKRGQNVTFRCDPISEHNRLYWYRQTLGQGPEFLTYFQNEAQLEKSRLLSDRFSAERPKGSFSTLEIQRTEQGDSAMYLCASSSRGLLGGPDTQYFGPGTRLTVL.

The chain has TRBV4-2 and TRBJ2-2; D may match TRBD1 or TRBD2 (5 bases each). Between the trimmed V and J ends, which lost 4 bases and 3 bases, there was a span of 18 bases. Germline loops: CDR1 LGHNA, CDR2 YNFKEQ. The CDR3 is 17 amino acids. In DNA form, the CDR3 reads TGTGCCAGCAGCCTCCGTCCGGCTAGAGGGGACACCGGGGAGCTGTTTTTT. Its protein is CASSLRPARGDTGELFF.

This clonotype has only a few counts. The J gene is TRBJ1-5, the V gene TRBV11-2; D is undetermined. Per the germline V gene, CDR1 is SGHAT and CDR2 is FQNNGV. Deletions cut 1 base from V and 3 bases from J, with 7 bases between. This CDR3 has 14 residues. The CDR3 DNA reads as TGTGCCAGCAGCTTAGTAGGGAACAATCAGCCCCAGCATTTT. It is translated as CASSLVGNNQPQHF.

The V gene is TRBV6-5, the J gene TRBJ2-7, with D perhaps matching TRBD1 or TRBD2 (6 bases each). The CDR3 is made up of 14 amino acids. Germline V CDR1 and CDR2: MNHEY, SVGAGI. For the CDR3, the DNA is TGTGACAGCAGTTACTCGACTGGGGGGCACGAGCAGTACGTC. Protein product: CDSSYSTGGHEQYV.

This clonotype showed up just once. The V and J genes are TRBV25-1 and TRBJ1-2; TRBD1 might be the D (6 bases). The CDR3 is 14 amino acids. V was shortened by 3 bases and J by 4 bases, with 12 bases between the two germline ends. Germline V gene data show CDR1 as MGHDK and CDR2 as SYGVNS. CDR3 sequence (DNA): TGTGCCAGCAGTGACCCACAGGGCGGCTATGGCTACACCTTC. Residues: CASSDPQGGYGYTF.

The chain employs TRBV4-1 and TRBJ2-5; TRBD2 agrees at 10 bases. Per germline, CDR1 MGHRA and CDR2 YSYEKL. With 2 bases clipped from V and 7 bases from J, the junction kept 10 bases outside the gene matches. This CDR3 has 16 residues. CDR3 residues: CASSQPGTSAAGTQYF. The CDR3 DNA sequence: TGCGCCAGCAGCCAACCCGGGACTAGCGCCGCGGGGACCCAGTACTTC.

This chain uses TRBV7-8 with TRBJ1-6; D gene uncertain. Trimming left V 2 bases short and J 7 bases short, with 6 bases between. There are 13 residues in the CDR3. Per germline, CDR1 SGHVS and CDR2 FQNEAQ. This CDR3 is CASSLLLNSPLHF. The CDR3 nucleotides read TGTGCCAGCAGCTTATTGCTGAATTCACCCCTCCACTTT.

The chain is built from TRBV20-1 and TRBJ2-7; 12 positions agree with TRBD2. V lost 3 bases, J lost 3 bases, and 6 bases stayed unmatched. The germline V gene has CDR1 DFQATT and CDR2 SNEGSKA (reference sequence). The CDR3 runs to 15 residues. CDR3: CSAREGLAGIYEQYF. As DNA, the CDR3 is TGCAGTGCTAGGGAAGGACTAGCGGGAATCTACGAGCAGTACTTC.

This clonotype was observed a handful of times. This rearrangement joins TRBV10-3 to TRBJ1-1; D not resolved. Germline CDR1 reads ENHRY; CDR2 reads SYGVKD. There are 12 residues in the CDR3. Trimming took off 2 bases at V and 6 bases at J, with 7 bases between the two ends. The CDR3 region is CAISEMGSEAFF. In nucleotides, the CDR3 is TGTGCCATCAGTGAGATGGGGTCTGAAGCTTTCTTT.